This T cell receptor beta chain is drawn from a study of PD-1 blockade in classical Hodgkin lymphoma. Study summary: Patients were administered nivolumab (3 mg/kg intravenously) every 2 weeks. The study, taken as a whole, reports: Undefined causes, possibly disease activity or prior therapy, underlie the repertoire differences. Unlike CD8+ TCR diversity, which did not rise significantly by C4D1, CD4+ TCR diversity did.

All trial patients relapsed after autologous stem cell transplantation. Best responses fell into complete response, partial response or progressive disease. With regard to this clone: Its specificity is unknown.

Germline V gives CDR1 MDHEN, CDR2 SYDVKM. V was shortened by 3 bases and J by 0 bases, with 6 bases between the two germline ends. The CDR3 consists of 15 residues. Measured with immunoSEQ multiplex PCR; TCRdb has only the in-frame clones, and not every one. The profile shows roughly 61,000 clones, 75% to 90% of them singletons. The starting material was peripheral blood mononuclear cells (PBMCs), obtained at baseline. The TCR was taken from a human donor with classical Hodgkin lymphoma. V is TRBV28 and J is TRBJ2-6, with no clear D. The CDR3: CASSFSVSGANVLTF. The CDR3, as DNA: TGTGCCAGCAGTTTTTCAGTCTCTGGGGCCAACGTCCTGACTTTC.